The 4 T cell receptor beta chains in this list originate from one sample, sequenced in a study of monozygotic twins with inflammatory bowel disease. Each CDR3 protein gets one entry in TCRdb, which reprocessed the 5' RACE reads and gives no DNA. Its clone listing holds 300,000 to 400,000 distinct CDR3 sequences. Sequenced: blood. The source is a human donor with ulcerative colitis or Crohn's disease, or a healthy co-twin of an affected twin (not recorded which).

The CDR3 reads CASSQDLVYADTQYF. The chain links TRBV4-1 to TRBJ2-3. There are 15 residues in the CDR3. Germline lookup yields CDR1 MGHRA and CDR2 YSYEKL.

The gene calls are TRBV6-1 and TRBJ2-3; TCRdb outputs TRBD2, but without DNA this stays unchecked. CDR1 and CDR2 (germline): MNHNS, SASEGT. There are 14 residues in the CDR3. This chain's CDR3 is CASRGTSDSDTQYF.

This chain uses TRBV9 with TRBJ2-5; the D gene TCRdb calls, TRBD1, cannot be checked with no DNA. Germline V gene sequence: CDR1 SGDLS, CDR2 YYNGEE. This CDR3 has 14 residues. CDR3 loop: CASSLQGAAETQYF.

This rearrangement joins TRBV20-1 to TRBJ1-2; TCRdb reports TRBD1, a call that lacks DNA to check it against. Germline lookup yields CDR1 DFQATT and CDR2 SNEGSKA (reference sequence). CDR3 length: 14 residues. The CDR3 region is CSATGTDNFYGYTF.